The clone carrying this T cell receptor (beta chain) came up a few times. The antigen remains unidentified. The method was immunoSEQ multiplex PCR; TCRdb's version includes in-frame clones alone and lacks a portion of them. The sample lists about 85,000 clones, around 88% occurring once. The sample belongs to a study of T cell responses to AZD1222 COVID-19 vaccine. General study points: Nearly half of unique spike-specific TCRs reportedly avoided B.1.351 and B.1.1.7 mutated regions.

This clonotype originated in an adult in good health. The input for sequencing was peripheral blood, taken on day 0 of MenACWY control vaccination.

The chain's CDR3 is CASSGLTQGVDTQYF. The CDR3 region has the DNA TGTGCCAGCAGTGGACTAACACAGGGAGTAGATACGCAGTATTTT. The chain recombines TRBV28 with TRBJ2-3; either TRBD1 or TRBD2 may fit D (6 bases each). This CDR3 comprises 15 residues. V was cut by 5 bases and J by 5 bases, with 17 bases left in between. Germline V gives CDR1 MDHEN, CDR2 SYDVKM.